These 21 T cell receptor beta chains were sequenced from one sample in a study of radiation and T cells in renal cell carcinoma. Assay: immunoSEQ multiplex PCR; the TCRdb copy retains only in-frame clones and omits some. Of tens of thousands of clones in the sample, roughly 72% were seen once. Regarding time point: blood 2 weeks post-SBRT. The treatment: 15 Gy SBRT to primary tumor, nephrectomy 4 weeks later. The sequencing here drew on blood, taken from a patient whose treatment included radiotherapy and nephrectomy. The receptor source for this set is a man between 60 and 75 years old with renal cell carcinoma.

The V and J genes are TRBV19 and TRBJ2-1; D gene unclear. The CDR3 is 14 amino acids. Germline CDR1 and CDR2: LNHDA and SQIVND (reference sequence). V was cut by 1 base and J by 5 bases, with 9 bases left in between. The CDR3 here is CASSIGHIHNEQFF. CDR3 coding DNA: TGTGCCAGTAGTATAGGTCATATTCACAATGAGCAGTTCTTC.

The chain employs TRBV27 and TRBJ2-2; D not certain. Germline V gene lookup returns CDR1 MNHEY and CDR2 SMNVEV (reference sequence). This CDR3 has 15 residues. Trimming removed 1 base at V and 1 base at J, with 7 bases between. In DNA form, the CDR3 reads TGTGCCAGCAGTTTATGGTTGGGGAACACCGGGGAGCTGTTTTTT. Protein product: CASSLWLGNTGELFF.

This clone has a handful of counts. The chain links TRBV2 to TRBJ2-7; D is uncertain. CDR1 and CDR2 (germline): SNHLY, FYNNEI. The CDR3 is made up of 10 amino acids. Trimming removed 1 base from V and 5 bases from J, with 0 bases in between. The CDR3 here is CASSEDEQYF. The DNA of the CDR3 is TGTGCCAGCAGTGAAGACGAGCAGTACTTC.

V is TRBV11-2 and J is TRBJ1-2, with D maybe TRBD1 (6 bases). The CDR3 has 15 residues. Trimming left V 5 bases short and J 4 bases short, with 17 bases between. In germline, CDR1 is SGHAT, CDR2 FQNNGV. The CDR3 loop reads CASSPQGNRVYGYTF. CDR3 DNA sequence: TGTGCCAGCAGCCCCCAGGGGAACAGGGTCTATGGCTACACCTTC.

This clone was seen only once. This chain connects TRBV7-6 to TRBJ2-7, with D perhaps matching TRBD1 or TRBD2 (6 bases each). Deletions cut 1 base from V and 3 bases from J, with 16 bases between. Germline CDR1 reads SGHVS; CDR2 reads FNYEAQ. The CDR3 is made up of 16 amino acids. The CDR3 DNA is TGTGCCAGCAGCTTAGAAACGGGGGCCCTGAACTACGAGCAGTACTTC. Translation gives CASSLETGALNYEQYF.

The chain has TRBV6-4 and TRBJ2-1; D is ambiguous. This CDR3 contains 13 residues. Trimming stripped 6 bases from V and 4 bases from J, with 10 bases between. Per the germline V gene, CDR1 is MRHNA and CDR2 is SNTAGT. CDR3 sequence: CASSLDGYNEQFF. The CDR3 DNA is TGTGCCAGCAGCTTGGACGGATACAATGAGCAGTTCTTC.

CDR3 nucleotides: TGTGCCAGCAGCAGATCTAGCGGGGGGGCGAGTGAGCAGTTCTTC. As protein: CASSRSSGGASEQFF. The rearrangement links TRBV7-8 to TRBJ2-1, with 12 bases matching TRBD2. The V gene end was trimmed by 5 bases and the J gene end by 9 bases; junction bases not matched to a gene: 8. The CDR3 sequence is 15 residues long. Germline CDR1 and CDR2: SGHVS and FQNEAQ.

V gene TRBV4-3 combines with J gene TRBJ2-3; D not certain. Germline V gives CDR1 LGHNA, CDR2 YSLEER. There are 14 residues in the CDR3. V was clipped by 0 bases and J by 0 bases, with 4 bases between them. CDR3 nucleotide sequence: TGCGCCAGCAGCCAAGATCCCAGCACAGATACGCAGTATTTT. This translates into CASSQDPSTDTQYF.

The chain employs TRBV2 and TRBJ2-1, with 12 bases lining up with TRBD2. Per the germline V gene, CDR1 is SNHLY and CDR2 is FYNNEI. There are 15 residues in the CDR3. The V and J ends lost 1 base and 15 bases, in that order; junction bases with no gene match: 10. For the CDR3, the DNA is TGTGCCAGCAGTGAAGGAGTAGGACTAGCGGGACGGCGGTTCTTC. It specifies CASSEGVGLAGRRFF.

The rearrangement uses TRBV11-2 and TRBJ2-1, with 8 bases aligning to TRBD2. This CDR3 has 15 residues. Germline V CDR1 and CDR2: SGHAT, FQNNGV. Unmatched junction bases numbered 6, after V lost 5 bases and J lost 3 bases. The CDR3 sequence: CASSQHGGDYNEQFF. CDR3 sequence (DNA): TGTGCCAGCAGCCAGCACGGGGGGGACTACAATGAGCAGTTCTTC.

The genes are TRBV5-1 and TRBJ2-3; 10 bases agree with TRBD1. J gave up 4 bases and V 0 bases, and 5 bases lay outside the gene matches. The CDR3 length is 16 residues. Germline CDR1 SGHRS, CDR2 YFSETQ. The CDR3 region is CASSLGQGAVADTQYF. The CDR3 bases are TGCGCCAGCAGCTTGGGACAGGGGGCTGTCGCAGATACGCAGTATTTT.

This sequence joins TRBV14 and TRBJ2-5, with 10 bases lining up with TRBD2. J was trimmed by 5 bases and V by 1 base; bases with no gene match: 7. The CDR3 is 16 residues long. Germline V gives CDR1 SGHDN, CDR2 FVKESK. The CDR3 loop reads CASSQGASGGRETQYF. In DNA form, the CDR3 reads TGTGCCAGCAGCCAAGGAGCTAGCGGGGGAAGGGAGACCCAGTACTTC.

This chain connects TRBV7-6 to TRBJ2-7; TRBD1 might be the D (6 bases). From germline, CDR1 is SGHVS and CDR2 FNYEAQ. The CDR3 loop spans 16 amino acids. V was trimmed by 1 base and J by 5 bases, leaving 18 bases between them. CDR3 amino acids: CASSLDIAGDYNEQYV. CDR3 in DNA: TGTGCCAGCAGCTTAGATATAGCAGGGGATTACAACGAGCAGTACGTC.

This clone was detected once. This chain joins TRBV7-9 and TRBJ2-5; no firm D call. The CDR3 has 14 residues. CDR1 is SEHNR and CDR2 is FQNEAQ in the germline V gene (reference sequence). The germline V and J ends were trimmed by 4 bases and 2 bases, with 11 bases remaining between them. CDR3 amino acids: CASSWLRTQETQYF. Here the CDR3 DNA reads TGTGCCAGCAGCTGGCTAAGAACTCAAGAGACCCAGTACTTC.

The J gene is TRBJ1-6, the V gene TRBV4-3; TRBD1 is a possible D gene (5 bases). Per germline, CDR1 LGHNA and CDR2 YSLEER. Trimming pared 1 base from V and 7 bases from J, leaving 8 bases between. CDR3 length: 14 amino acids. In DNA, the CDR3 is TGCGCCAGCAGCCAAGCTGGGGGGAATTCACCCCTCCACTTT. Translating gives CASSQAGGNSPLHF.

The chain uses TRBV7-8 and TRBJ2-5, with D perhaps matching TRBD1 (7 bases). The germline gives CDR1 SGHVS, CDR2 FQNEAQ. V was cut by 0 bases and J by 3 bases, with 17 bases left in between. CDR3 length equals 17 residues. The CDR3 DNA reads TGTGCCAGCAGCTTAGCTACTCTAGCAGGGGGGAAAGAGACCCAGTACTTC. Translation gives CASSLATLAGGKETQYF.

This clone was found once. V gene TRBV20-1 combines with J gene TRBJ2-7; the D gene is possibly TRBD1 (5 bases). The CDR3 is 11 residues long. V lost 1 base, J lost 6 bases, and 7 bases lay in between. Germline CDR1 and CDR2: DFQATT and SNEGSKA (reference sequence). The CDR3 coding sequence is TGCAGTGCTAGAGTGGGGCGCGAGCAGTACTTC. It encodes CSARVGREQYF.

This chain joins TRBV4-3 and TRBJ1-6, with 7 bases identical to TRBD1. The V segment lost 1 base and the J segment 7 bases; nucleotides outside the gene matches: 7. CDR3 length: 16 amino acids. The germline CDR1 and CDR2 sequences are LGHNA and YSLEER. The CDR3: CASSQVFQGGNSPLHF. The CDR3 nucleotides read TGCGCCAGCAGCCAAGTTTTCCAGGGGGGCAATTCACCCCTCCACTTT.

This clone was seen a handful of times. This chain joins TRBV2 and TRBJ1-1; D is undetermined. Germline V CDR1 and CDR2: SNHLY, FYNNEI. Trimming took off 6 bases at V and 6 bases at J, with 14 bases between the two ends. CDR3 length: 13 residues. The chain's CDR3 is CASRNTFRAEAFF. For the CDR3, the DNA is TGTGCCAGCAGGAACACCTTTAGGGCTGAAGCTTTCTTT.

The gene calls are TRBV7-6 and TRBJ2-5, with 7 bases that match TRBD1. CDR1 is SGHVS, CDR2 FNYEAQ, per germline. The V gene end was trimmed by 4 bases and the J gene end by 12 bases; junction bases not matched to a gene: 5. CDR3 length: 11 amino acids. CDR3 bases: TGTGCCAGCAGCTCTGGACAGGCTGAGTACTTC. This encodes CASSSGQAEYF.

V gene TRBV6-1 combines with J gene TRBJ1-2; tentative D call: TRBD1 (6 bases). The CDR3 contains 13 residues. CDR1 is MNHNS and CDR2 is SASEGT in the germline V gene. Trimming removed 6 bases from V and 5 bases from J, with 13 bases in between. The CDR3 DNA reads TGTGCCAGCAGCCCCCCTCAGGGGTATGGCTACACCTTC. Translated: CASSPPQGYGYTF.